These T cell receptor beta chains were read from a single sample in a study of blood T cell repertoires in COVID-19. Repertoires were generated with immunoSEQ multiplex PCR, while TCRdb's copy carries only in-frame clones and drops some. Of a few hundred thousand clones listed, about nine tenths are singletons. The sequenced material came from PBMCs or T cells enriched from blood (not recorded which). All receptors derive from a man younger than 35 with acute COVID-19. The CDR3 runs from the conserved cysteine through the conserved F or W.

v_call	j_call	cdr3_aa
TRBV7-2	TRBJ2-5	CASSSYRDQETQYF
TRBV30	TRBJ2-6	CAWGGQGVGANVLTF
TRBV5-1	TRBJ2-1	CASSPGLAGSSWNEQFF
TRBV30	TRBJ2-1	CAWGRGGGYNEQFF
TRBV28	TRBJ1-2	CASSSTGTANYGYTF
TRBV28	TRBJ2-3	CASRKEGIATDTQYF
TRBV10-1	TRBJ2-1	CASSESWGVKPYNEQFF
TRBV28	TRBJ1-4	CASSPLTAATNEKLFF
TRBV9	TRBJ2-1	CASSIGTNNEQFF
TRBV6-1	TRBJ1-4	CASSAGQGATNEKLFF
TRBV27	TRBJ2-7	CASRSTGSYEQYF
TRBV5-4	TRBJ2-3	CASSLDRLGTDTQYF
TRBV28	TRBJ2-5	CASSSPPRTGQETQYF
TRBV10-3	TRBJ2-5	CATLGTSGVQETQYF
TRBV30	TRBJ1-3	CACQGSGNTIYF
TRBV25-1	TRBJ1-6	CASSTGTENSPLHF
TRBV4-1	TRBJ2-3	CASSSDRTDTQYF
TRBV28	TRBJ1-1	CASSSFRMGGTEAFF